This record covers a single T cell receptor beta chain. The antigen remains undetermined. The data were taken from a study of T cell repertoires in cytomegalovirus infection. As for the study in general: Use of recently identified HLA-C-restricted and well-studied HLA-B-restricted CMV epitopes was part of the study. Indications of both CMV infection and matching HLA type were provided by public TCR beta signatures.

One entry per CDR3 protein, called by TCRdb with MiXCR from the reads. This table holds some 920,000 distinct CDR3 sequences, around 30% found once. Trimming stripped 0 bases from V and 3 bases from J, with 8 bases between. The CDR3 spans 14 residues. Germline CDR1 is MNHEY and CDR2 is SMNVEV (reference sequence). Regarding the study as a whole: Cumulative frequency of public TCR beta families picked out carriers of CMV plus the relevant HLA. There were HLA-C-restricted CMV-specific TCR beta clonotypes dominating the ex vivo response.

This sequence was found in a human donor in good health (CMV status not recorded). Some clones in this sample may be carry-over from other donors' samples. The input for sequencing was cultured CD8+ T cells from PBMCs, taken from culture after CMV antigen stimulation. The V call is TRBV27, the J call TRBJ1-1; D is possibly TRBD1 (5 bases). The CDR3 DNA follows: TGTGCCAGCAGTTTATCTCGGGGGGACACTGAAGCTTTCTTT. It is translated as CASSLSRGDTEAFF.